The source of this T cell receptor (beta chain) is a study of Ad26.COV2.S vaccination and SARS-CoV-2 variants. Remarks on this clone: Its target is unknown.

The treatment was: some 20 received Ad26.COV2.S at low or high dose, single or two shots; about 5 received placebo; per-sample allocation not given. Day 63 after the first vaccine or placebo injection was the time point for sampling. Libraries were prepared by immunoSEQ multiplex PCR; TCRdb keeps only in-frame clonotypes and omits some of them. The repertoire holds about 320,000 clones, with about 86% as singletons. The study's findings and limits: Possible underestimation of total T cell responses by the TCR breadth and depth analyses was noted. Comparability of non-spike TCR breadth was observed across vaccine and placebo recipients.

CDR3 length equals 13 residues. Germline-derived CDR1 and CDR2 are MNHEY and SVGAGI. The junction had 4 bases not matched to a gene; V was cut back by 7 bases and J by 5 bases. This specimen consisted of peripheral blood, obtained in a trial of Ad26.COV2.S vaccine versus placebo. The gene calls are TRBV6-5 and TRBJ2-5; 10 bases match TRBD2. The sequence was collected from a person between 18 and 59 years old who received the Ad26.COV2.S COVID-19 vaccine or a placebo. CDR3 DNA sequence: TGTGCCAGCATGAGCGGGGGGGACGAGACCCAGTACTTC. It encodes CASMSGGDETQYF.